The 8 T cell receptor beta chains listed next were all sequenced from one sample in a study of T cell changes during pregnancy in multiple sclerosis. The table came from immunoSEQ multiplex PCR; TCRdb's copy has only in-frame clones and leaves some out. Counted here are over 70,000 clones, around 93% occurring once; the ten biggest clones make up around 4.1%. The material was peripheral blood, obtained in the first trimester of pregnancy. The source is a female donor with multiple sclerosis, enrolled in a pregnancy study.

This clone was detected once. The gene calls are TRBV5-5 and TRBJ1-3, with unresolved D. The length of the CDR3 is 15 residues. Germline V lookup: CDR1 SGHKS, CDR2 YYEKEE (reference sequence). Trimming shortened V by 3 bases and J by 1 base, and 11 bases separated the two germline ends. CDR3 in DNA: TGTGCCAGCAGCTCTAGACGTAAATCTGGAAACACCATATATTTT. This codes for CASSSRRKSGNTIYF.

V is TRBV7-9 and J is TRBJ2-5; 7 bases are shared with TRBD2. The CDR3 is 16 residues long. The V gene's germline CDR1 is SEHNR and CDR2 FQNEAQ (reference sequence). V lost 5 bases, J lost 0 bases, and 9 bases stayed unmatched. The CDR3 reads CASSPWTRQDQETQYF. The DNA for the CDR3 is TGTGCCAGCAGCCCCTGGACTAGGCAAGACCAAGAGACCCAGTACTTC.

The genes are TRBV9 and TRBJ1-2; D unresolved. Trimming left V 4 bases short and J 6 bases short, with 22 bases between. The CDR3 has 16 amino acids. Germline-derived CDR1 and CDR2 are SGDLS and YYNGEE. CDR3 in amino acids: CASSPTLLREENGYTF. The CDR3 DNA sequence: TGTGCCAGCAGCCCCACCCTTTTACGGGAGGAGAATGGCTACACCTTC.

The chain links TRBV28 to TRBJ2-3; TRBD2 agrees at 9 bases. CDR3 length: 15 amino acids. CDR1 MDHEN and CDR2 SYDVKM come from the germline V gene. After removal of 6 bases from V and 3 bases from J, the junction contained 7 bases not matched to a gene. DNA of the CDR3: TGTGCCAGCAGCATTGGGAGCGGGGGGACAGATACGCAGTATTTT. This encodes CASSIGSGGTDTQYF.

The CDR3 DNA sequence: TGTGCCAGCAGCTTAGAACTAGCGACAAGCTCCTACAATGAGCAGTTCTTC. Translating it yields CASSLELATSSYNEQFF. The rearrangement joins TRBV13 to TRBJ2-1; the match to TRBD2 covers 7 bases. Germline-derived CDR1 and CDR2 are PRHDT and FYEKMQ (reference sequence). V lost 1 base to trimming and J lost 0 bases; unmatched junction nucleotides: 6. The CDR3 sequence is 17 residues long.

The genes are TRBV5-1 and TRBJ1-3; D ambiguous. The CDR3 runs to 16 residues. Trimming removed 4 bases at V and 4 bases at J, with 18 bases between. Germline CDR1 is SGHRS and CDR2 is YFSETQ. The DNA of the CDR3 is TGCGCCAGCAGCGACTTCACCCGGACTGGGGGAAACACCATATATTTT. It codes for CASSDFTRTGGNTIYF.

This clone came up once. The rearrangement links TRBV9 to TRBJ2-1, with 10 nucleotides matching TRBD2. V shed 2 bases, J shed 2 bases, and the junction held 4 bases outside the gene matches. Germline loops: CDR1 SGDLS, CDR2 YYNGEE. This CDR3 contains 16 residues. Here the CDR3 reads CASSVFSGGTYNEQFF. For the CDR3, the DNA is TGTGCCAGCAGCGTCTTTAGCGGGGGGACCTACAATGAGCAGTTCTTC.

This clone was counted once. CDR3 region: CASSLLGGQGYTGNTIYF. CDR3 DNA: TGCGCCAGCAGCTTGCTCGGAGGACAGGGATATACTGGAAACACCATATATTTT. V usage is TRBV5-1 and J usage is TRBJ1-3; 8 nucleotides align to TRBD1. With 1 base clipped from V and 2 bases from J, the junction kept 11 bases outside the gene matches. There are 18 residues in the CDR3. Looked up from germline, CDR1 is SGHRS and CDR2 is YFSETQ.